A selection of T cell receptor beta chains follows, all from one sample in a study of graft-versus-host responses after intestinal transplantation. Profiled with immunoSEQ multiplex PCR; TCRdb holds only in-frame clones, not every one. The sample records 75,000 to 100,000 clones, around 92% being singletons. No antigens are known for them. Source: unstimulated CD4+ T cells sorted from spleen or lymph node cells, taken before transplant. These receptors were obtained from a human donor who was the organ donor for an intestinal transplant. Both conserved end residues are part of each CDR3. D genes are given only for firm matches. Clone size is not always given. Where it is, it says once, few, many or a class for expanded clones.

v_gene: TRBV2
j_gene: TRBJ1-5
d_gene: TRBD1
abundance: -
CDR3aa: CASDREGPQHF

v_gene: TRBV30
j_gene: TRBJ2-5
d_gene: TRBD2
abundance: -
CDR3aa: CAWSALAGTQETQYF

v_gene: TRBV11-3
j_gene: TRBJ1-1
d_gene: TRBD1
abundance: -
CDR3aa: CASSFGPGQGGNTEAFF

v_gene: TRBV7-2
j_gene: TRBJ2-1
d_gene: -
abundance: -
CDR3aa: CASSLVSLRNEQFF

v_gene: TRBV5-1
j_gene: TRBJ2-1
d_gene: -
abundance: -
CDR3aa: CASSLHYEQFF

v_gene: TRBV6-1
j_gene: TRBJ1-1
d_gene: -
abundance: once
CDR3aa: CASSERTANTEAFF

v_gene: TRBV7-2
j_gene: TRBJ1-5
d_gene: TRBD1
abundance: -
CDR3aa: CASSGDRNQPQHF

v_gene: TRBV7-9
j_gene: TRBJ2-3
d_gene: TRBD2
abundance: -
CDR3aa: CASSQRGLTDTQYF

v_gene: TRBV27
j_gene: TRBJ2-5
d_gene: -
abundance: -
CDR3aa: CASSLSSGRETQYF

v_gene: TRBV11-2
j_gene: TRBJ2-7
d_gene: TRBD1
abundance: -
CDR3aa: CASSLVGTGLYEQYF

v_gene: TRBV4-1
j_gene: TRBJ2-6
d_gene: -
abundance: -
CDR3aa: CASSQVRQGWANVLTF